The 10 T cell receptor beta chains reported below all come from one sample, sequenced in a study of blood T cell repertoires in COVID-19. Only in-frame clones appear in the TCRdb table, and some are missing; sequencing was by immunoSEQ multiplex PCR. The table has approximately 190,000 clones, about 93% seen once. The specimen was peripheral blood. These receptors came from a man aged 50 or older with acute or convalescent COVID-19.

The chain couples TRBV5-6 to TRBJ1-2; D may be TRBD1 (5 bases). The V end lost 4 bases, the J end lost 4 bases, and 17 bases lay between the germline ends. Germline-derived CDR1 and CDR2 are SGHDT and YYEEEE. The CDR3 covers 15 residues. The DNA of the CDR3 is TGTGCCAGCAGCCCGGGGGTAGGGGTTTTCTATGGCTACACCTTC. Its protein is CASSPGVGVFYGYTF.

This chain links TRBV7-8 with TRBJ2-2, with a tentative D call TRBD2 (5 bases). The CDR3 extends over 11 amino acids. In germline, CDR1 is SGHVS, CDR2 FQNEAQ. V was trimmed by 5 bases and J by 9 bases, leaving 7 bases between them. The CDR3 loop is CASSPGRELFF. The CDR3 nucleotides are TGTGCCAGCAGCCCGGGGAGGGAGCTGTTTTTT.

CDR3 DNA sequence: TGTGCCAGCAGTTTAAGGCTAGCGGAGACCCAGTACTTC. It encodes CASSLRLAETQYF. The chain employs TRBV27 and TRBJ2-5; maybe TRBD2 (6 bases). V lost 2 bases and J lost 5, with 9 bases in between. This CDR3 region has 13 residues. Per germline, CDR1 MNHEY and CDR2 SMNVEV (reference sequence).

The chain links TRBV19 to TRBJ1-6, with TRBD1 identical over 7 bases. The CDR3 is 16 amino acids. Germline CDR1 LNHDA, CDR2 SQIVND (reference sequence). V lost 9 bases and J lost 0; bases outside the gene matches: 8. The CDR3 reads CASGQDSSSYNSPLHF. CDR3 nucleotide sequence: TGTGCCAGCGGACAGGACTCGAGCTCCTATAATTCACCCCTCCACTTT.

The chain employs TRBV27 and TRBJ2-1; 11 bases agree with TRBD2. Germline assignment: CDR1 MNHEY and CDR2 SMNVEV (reference sequence). The CDR3 has 15 amino acids. V dropped 0 bases and J dropped 12; count of bases not matched to a gene: 7. Written as DNA, the CDR3 is TGTGCCAGCAGTTTATCTTTCCTAGCGGGAGGATTGCAGTTCTTC. Translation gives CASSLSFLAGGLQFF.

This clone came up once. The chain has TRBV7-2 and TRBJ2-1, with 7 bases matching TRBD1. This CDR3 has 18 residues. The trim removed 5 bases at V and 0 bases at J, leaving 13 bases unmatched. CDR1 is SGHTA and CDR2 is FQGNSA in the germline V gene. CDR3 region: CASSLRQGITSSYNEQFF. Here the CDR3 DNA reads TGTGCCAGCAGCCTCAGACAGGGAATTACAAGCTCCTACAATGAGCAGTTCTTC. Variable domain in full (rest from reference TRBV7-2 and TRBJ2-1): GAGVSQSPSNKVTEKGKDVELRCDPISGHTALYWYRQSLGQGLEFLIYFQGNSAPDKSGLPSDRFSAERTGGSVSTLTIQRTQQEDSAVYLCASSLRQGITSSYNEQFFGPGTRLTVL.

J is TRBJ2-1 and V is TRBV7-9; the match to TRBD2 covers 8 bases. Unmatched junction bases numbered 11, after V lost 6 bases and J lost 7 bases. CDR3 size: 15 residues. Germline V CDR1 and CDR2: SEHNR, FQNEAQ (reference sequence). The chain's CDR3 is CASSPQAGAWNEQFF. CDR3 in DNA: TGTGCCAGCAGTCCCCAAGCGGGAGCGTGGAATGAGCAGTTCTTC. Complete variable domain (other parts from reference TRBV7-9 and TRBJ2-1): DTGVSQNPRHKITKRGQNVTFRCDPISEHNRLYWYRQTLGQGPEFLTYFQNEAQLEKSRLLSDRFSAERPKGSFSTLEIQRTEQGDSAMYLCASSPQAGAWNEQFFGPGTRLTVL.

V usage is TRBV24-1 and J usage is TRBJ2-5, with TRBD2 identical over 12 bases. CDR3 length: 15 residues. Germline-derived CDR1 and CDR2 are KGHDR and SFDVKD. J was trimmed by 4 bases and V by 3 bases; bases with no gene match: 2. CDR3 DNA sequence: TGTGCCACCAGTGATCCACTAGCGGGGGGAGAGACCCAGTACTTC. It is translated as CATSDPLAGGETQYF.

The genes are TRBV7-9 and TRBJ2-5, with D perhaps TRBD2 (6 bases). There are 14 residues in the CDR3. Trimming took 7 bases from V and 1 from J, leaving 13 bases between them. Germline loops: CDR1 SEHNR, CDR2 FQNEAQ (reference sequence). CDR3 sequence: CASNLGLLQETQYF. For the CDR3, the DNA is TGTGCCAGCAACCTGGGACTGCTCCAAGAGACCCAGTACTTC. Looking up the rest from reference TRBV7-9 and TRBJ2-5 gives the full variable domain: DTGVSQNPRHKITKRGQNVTFRCDPISEHNRLYWYRQTLGQGPEFLTYFQNEAQLEKSRLLSDRFSAERPKGSFSTLEIQRTEQGDSAMYLCASNLGLLQETQYFGPGTRLLVL.

V gene TRBV19 combines with J gene TRBJ1-5; 7 bases map to TRBD1. J lost 0 bases, V lost 5 bases, and 4 bases had no gene match. Germline lookup yields CDR1 LNHDA and CDR2 SQIVND (reference sequence). The CDR3 consists of 15 residues. The CDR3 is CASSLYRGSNQPQHF. Written as DNA, the CDR3 is TGTGCCAGTAGTCTTTACAGGGGTAGCAATCAGCCCCAGCATTTT.